This T cell receptor beta chain emerged from a study of blood T cell repertoires in COVID-19. The ends lost 2 bases at V and 4 bases at J; junction bases unmatched: 10. Germline CDR1 reads MNHEY; CDR2 reads SVGEGT. The length of the CDR3 is 17 residues. Libraries were prepared by immunoSEQ multiplex PCR; TCRdb keeps only in-frame clonotypes and omits some of them. The profile shows about 520,000 clones, roughly 85% of them singletons. This sequence originates from a human donor in a cohort sampled during active COVID-19. The chain is built from TRBV6-2 or TRBV6-3 and TRBJ2-1, with 8 bases lining up with TRBD1. Sequencing was performed on peripheral blood. As DNA, the CDR3 is TGTGCCAGCAGTTACCCGACAGGGGTTATATTTTACAATGAGCAGTTCTTC. This gives the protein CASSYPTGVIFYNEQFF.